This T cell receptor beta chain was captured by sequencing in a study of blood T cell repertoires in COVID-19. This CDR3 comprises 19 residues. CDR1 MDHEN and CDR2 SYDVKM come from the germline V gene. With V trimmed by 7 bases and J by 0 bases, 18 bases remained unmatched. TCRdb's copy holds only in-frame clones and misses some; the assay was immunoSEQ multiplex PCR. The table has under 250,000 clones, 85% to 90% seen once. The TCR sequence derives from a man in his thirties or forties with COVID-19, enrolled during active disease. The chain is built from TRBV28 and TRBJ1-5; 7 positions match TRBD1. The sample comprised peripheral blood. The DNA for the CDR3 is TGTGCCAGCAAAAACAGACAGGGAAGGCCTGAATATAGCAATCAGCCCCAGCATTTT. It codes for CASKNRQGRPEYSNQPQHF.